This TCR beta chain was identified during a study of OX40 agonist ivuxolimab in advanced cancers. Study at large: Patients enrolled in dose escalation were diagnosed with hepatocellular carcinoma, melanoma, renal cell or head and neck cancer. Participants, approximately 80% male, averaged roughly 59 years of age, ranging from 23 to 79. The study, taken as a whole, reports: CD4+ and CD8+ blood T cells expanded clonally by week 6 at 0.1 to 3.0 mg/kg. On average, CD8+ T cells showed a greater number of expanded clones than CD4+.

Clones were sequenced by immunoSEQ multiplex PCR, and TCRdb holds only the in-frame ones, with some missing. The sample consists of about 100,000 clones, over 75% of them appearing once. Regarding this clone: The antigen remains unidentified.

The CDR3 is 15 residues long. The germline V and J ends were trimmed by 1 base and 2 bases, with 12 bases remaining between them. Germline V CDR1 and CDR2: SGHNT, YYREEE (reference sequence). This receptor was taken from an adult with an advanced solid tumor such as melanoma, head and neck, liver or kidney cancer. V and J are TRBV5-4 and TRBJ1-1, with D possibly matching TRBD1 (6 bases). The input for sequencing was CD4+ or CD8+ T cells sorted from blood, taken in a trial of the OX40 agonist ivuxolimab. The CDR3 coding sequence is TGTGCCAGCAGCTTGCCACTAGGGGGAAACACTGAAGCTTTCTTT. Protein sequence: CASSLPLGGNTEAFF. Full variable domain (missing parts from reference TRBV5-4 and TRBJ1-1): ETGVTQSPTHLIKTRGQQVTLRCSSQSGHNTVSWYQQALGQGPQFIFQYYREEENGRGNFPPRFSGLQFPNYSSELNVNALELDDSALYLCASSLPLGGNTEAFFGQGTRLTVV.